This T cell receptor (beta chain) is drawn from a study of immune evolution from preneoplasia to lung adenocarcinoma. Nucleic acids came from premalignant or tumor cells enriched by macro-dissection. The repertoire was sequenced with immunoSEQ multiplex PCR; TCRdb's copy has only in-frame clones and lacks some. The sample has about 3,400 clones, approximately 84% seen once; the top ten hold about 9.1%. Sequencing was performed on FFPE atypical adenomatous hyperplasia tissue from the lung. Specified subset: atypical adenomatous hyperplasia (AAH), lung preneoplasia. This TCR was sampled from a person aged 70 to 79 with lung adenocarcinoma.

The CDR3 sequence is CASSFDSTYEQYF. In DNA form, the CDR3 reads TGTGCCAGCAGCTTCGACAGTACCTACGAGCAGTACTTC. V and J are TRBV11-3 and TRBJ2-7; D is perhaps TRBD1 (5 bases). The germline V gene encodes CDR1 SGHNT and CDR2 YENEEA. V was shortened by 3 bases and J by 2 bases, with 8 bases between the two germline ends. The CDR3 totals 13 residues.